Each of the 30 T cell receptor beta chains below was sequenced from the same sample in a study of control samples from healthy donors and cancer patients. Method: immunoSEQ multiplex PCR; TCRdb's copy keeps in-frame clones and lacks some. The sample shows some 130,000 clones, 75% to 95% of them seen only once. The specimen sequenced was blood. These receptors all stem from a man aged 18 to 35 in good health.

The chain joins TRBV27 to TRBJ2-7; 9 bases agree with TRBD1. The CDR3 totals 14 residues. V gave up 6 bases and J gave up 2 bases; unmatched junction bases: 5. CDR1 and CDR2 (germline): MNHEY, SMNVEV (reference sequence). CDR3 DNA: TGTGCCAGCAGAAGACAGGGGGTCACCTACGAGCAGTACTTC. Translating gives CASRRQGVTYEQYF.

J is TRBJ1-5 and V is TRBV4-1, with 7 bases aligning to TRBD1. From germline, CDR1 is MGHRA and CDR2 YSYEKL. This CDR3 is 16 amino acids long. J gave up 2 bases and V 3 bases, and 7 bases lay outside the gene matches. The CDR3 region is CASSHRQGERNQPQHF. The CDR3 coding sequence is TGCGCCAGCAGCCACCGACAGGGAGAACGCAATCAGCCCCAGCATTTT.

This clone is termed medium-sized (0.01 to 0.1%). The rearrangement joins TRBV7-9 to TRBJ2-7; 7 bases are a match to TRBD1. The CDR3 sequence is 16 residues long. Germline CDR1 SEHNR, CDR2 FQNEAQ (reference sequence). Germline trimming cut 4 bases from V and 7 bases from J; bases unmatched to any gene: 16. CDR3 in amino acids: CASSSSTSGQAGEQYF. CDR3 DNA: TGTGCCAGCAGCTCCTCAACCTCTGGACAGGCAGGAGAGCAGTACTTC.

The chain combines TRBV4-1 with TRBJ2-1, with D perhaps matching TRBD1 or TRBD2 (6 bases each). CDR3 length equals 15 residues. V was trimmed by 4 bases and J by 5 bases, leaving 15 bases between them. Per germline, CDR1 MGHRA and CDR2 YSYEKL. Here the CDR3 DNA reads TGCGCCAGCAGCCCCGGCCGGGGGCCCCACAATGAGCAGTTCTTC. This codes for CASSPGRGPHNEQFF.

This clone was observed a single time. The V and J genes are TRBV6-5 and TRBJ1-1; 7 bases match TRBD1. Germline values: CDR1 MNHEY, CDR2 SVGAGI. V gave up 6 bases and J gave up 6 bases; unmatched junction bases: 7. This CDR3 comprises 13 residues. The CDR3 sequence: CASSPGTAPEAFF. The CDR3 bases are TGTGCCAGCAGCCCCGGGACAGCCCCTGAAGCTTTCTTT.

The chain joins TRBV11-2 to TRBJ2-1, with D maybe TRBD2 (6 bases). Germline V gene lookup returns CDR1 SGHAT and CDR2 FQNNGV. The V and J ends lost 8 bases and 4 bases respectively, with 18 bases between them. CDR3 length: 15 residues. CDR3 sequence: CASAVASAGYNEQFF. The DNA for the CDR3 is TGTGCCAGCGCCGTCGCTAGCGCCGGTTACAATGAGCAGTTCTTC.

The rearrangement uses TRBV9 and TRBJ1-6; no definite D call. The CDR3 sequence is 13 residues long. Germline V gene sequence: CDR1 SGDLS, CDR2 YYNGEE. V lost 4 bases, J lost 10 bases, and 12 bases lay in between. The CDR3 DNA is TGTGCCAGCAGCCCCCTCGCGGGATCACCCCTCCACTTT. It specifies CASSPLAGSPLHF.

This chain joins TRBV18 and TRBJ2-7; D gene unclear. From germline, CDR1 is KGHSH and CDR2 LQKENI. This CDR3 region has 14 residues. V lost 2 bases and J 0 bases, leaving 8 bases between the germline ends. The chain's CDR3 is CASSPGLTSYEQYF. The CDR3 DNA follows: TGTGCCAGCTCACCAGGGCTTACCTCCTACGAGCAGTACTTC.

The chain joins TRBV5-5 to TRBJ1-4; TRBD1 matches 10 bases. The junction had 10 bases not matched to a gene; V was cut back by 1 base and J by 7 bases. The CDR3 spans 17 residues. Per the germline V gene, CDR1 is SGHKS and CDR2 is YYEKEE (reference sequence). The CDR3 DNA is TGTGCCAGCAGCTTGTATCGGACAGGGGGATCACTTGAAAAACTGTTTTTT. This sequence encodes CASSLYRTGGSLEKLFF.

The chain links TRBV11-2 to TRBJ2-5, with 8 bases identical to TRBD2. The CDR3 runs 17 residues. Germline CDR1 reads SGHAT; CDR2 reads FQNNGV. J gave up 4 bases and V 4 bases, and 14 bases lay outside the gene matches. CDR3 in DNA: TGTGCCAGCAGCTCCCTCATCTGGACTAGCACCGGAGAGACCCAGTACTTC. It encodes CASSSLIWTSTGETQYF. The full variable domain, rest sourced from reference TRBV11-2 and TRBJ2-5, is EAGVAQSPRYKIIEKRQSVAFWCNPISGHATLYWYQQILGQGPKLLIQFQNNGVVDDSQLPKDRFSAERLKGVDSTLKIQPAKLEDSAVYLCASSSLIWTSTGETQYFGPGTRLLVL.

The CDR3 loop reads CASSPGGVQYNEQFF. DNA of the CDR3: TGTGCCAGCAGCCCCGGTGGGGTCCAGTACAATGAGCAGTTCTTC. The genes are TRBV14 and TRBJ2-1, with unresolved D. Trimming took off 4 bases at V and 4 bases at J, with 14 bases between the two ends. The germline V gene has CDR1 SGHDN and CDR2 FVKESK. The CDR3 consists of 15 residues.

The chain has TRBV19 and TRBJ2-5; 7 bases line up with TRBD1. With 3 bases clipped from V and 7 bases from J, the junction kept 8 bases outside the gene matches. CDR3 size: 14 residues. Germline lookup yields CDR1 LNHDA and CDR2 SQIVND (reference sequence). CDR3 sequence (DNA): TGTGCCAGTAGTATGCGAGGGGGCCGCGGGACCCAGTACTTC. This gives the protein CASSMRGGRGTQYF.

The chain links TRBV7-9 to TRBJ1-4, with D hard to call. Germline loops: CDR1 SEHNR, CDR2 FQNEAQ (reference sequence). The CDR3 runs 15 residues. Trimming took off 6 bases at V and 2 bases at J, with 13 bases between the two ends. CDR3 sequence (DNA): TGTGCCAGCAGTAAATCAACGGGTACTAATGAAAAACTGTTTTTT. It codes for CASSKSTGTNEKLFF.

The chain has TRBV6-5 and TRBJ2-7, with a possible D match to TRBD2 (6 bases). Germline-derived CDR1 and CDR2 are MNHEY and SVGAGI. The CDR3 has 15 amino acids. V shed 7 bases and J shed 2 bases, with 18 bases lying between them. CDR3 in DNA: TGTGCCAGCACTCCCTTACCGGGGGTCCCCTACGAGCAGTACTTC. Translation: CASTPLPGVPYEQYF.

This clone was picked up one time. The chain joins TRBV29-1 to TRBJ2-3, with 8 bases matching TRBD1. V was clipped by 7 bases and J by 5 bases; unmatched bases: 14. This CDR3 is built from 15 residues. Germline-derived CDR1 and CDR2 are SQVTM and ANQGSEA. Written as DNA, the CDR3 is TGCAGCGGGGGCTCAGGGGGCATCCTTCGAGATACGCAGTATTTT. Its protein is CSGGSGGILRDTQYF.

The gene calls are TRBV15 and TRBJ1-5; D not resolved. V lost 0 bases and J lost 4, with 13 bases in between. The germline V gene has CDR1 LNHNV and CDR2 YYDKDF (reference sequence). CDR3 length: 16 amino acids. This CDR3 is CATSRDSAGGNQPQHF. The CDR3 DNA is TGTGCCACCAGCAGAGATTCGGCAGGAGGAAATCAGCCCCAGCATTTT.

In DNA form, the CDR3 reads TGTGCCAGCAGCTCCCAAAGGCTAGGGGGGGATACGCAGTATTTT. Translated, it gives CASSSQRLGGDTQYF. The chain is built from TRBV3-1 (or the pseudogene TRBV3-2) and TRBJ2-3, with D perhaps being TRBD1 or TRBD2 (6 bases each). CDR3 length: 15 residues. Trimming took off 5 bases at V and 6 bases at J, with 18 bases between the two ends. Germline CDR1 reads LGHDT; CDR2 reads YNNKEL (reference sequence).

V usage is TRBV29-1 and J usage is TRBJ1-2, with 7 bases fitting TRBD1. The trim removed 5 bases at V and 4 bases at J, leaving 4 bases unmatched. This CDR3 comprises 12 residues. Germline CDR1 and CDR2: SQVTM and ANQGSEA. In DNA, the CDR3 is TGCAGCGTTTCCCCAGGGGGCTATGGCTACACCTTC. Translated, it gives CSVSPGGYGYTF. Drawing the rest from reference TRBV29-1 and TRBJ1-2, the complete variable domain is SAVISQKPSRDICQRGTSLTIQCQVDSQVTMMFWYRQQPGQSLTLIATANQGSEATYESGFVIDKFPISRPNLTFSTLTVSNMSPEDSSIYLCSVSPGGYGYTFGSGTRLTVV.

The chain combines TRBV29-1 with TRBJ1-2; the D is unclear. Between the trimmed V and J ends, which lost 4 bases and 4 bases, there was a span of 7 bases. The V gene's germline CDR1 is SQVTM and CDR2 ANQGSEA. The CDR3 totals 11 residues. The CDR3 nucleotides are TGCAGCGTTGTGGCCTCCTATGGCTACACCTTC. The encoded protein is CSVVASYGYTF.

The J gene is TRBJ1-1, the V gene TRBV5-1; 11 nucleotides agree with TRBD1. Trimming at V came to 3 bases and at J to 1 base, leaving 2 bases not matched to a gene. The V gene's germline CDR1 is SGHRS and CDR2 YFSETQ. CDR3 length: 15 amino acids. As DNA, the CDR3 is TGCGCCAGCAGCTCGGGGACAGGGGGGAACACTGAAGCTTTCTTT. The encoded protein is CASSSGTGGNTEAFF.

J is TRBJ2-1 and V is TRBV15; D gene ambiguous. The V gene lost 3 bases and the J gene lost 5 bases, with 8 bases spanning the gap. CDR1 is LNHNV and CDR2 is YYDKDF in the germline V gene (reference sequence). The CDR3 runs 13 residues. The CDR3 DNA follows: TGTGCCACCAGCAGGGACCTTAACAATGAGCAGTTCTTC. Translation gives CATSRDLNNEQFF. The full variable domain, its missing parts supplied by reference TRBV15 and TRBJ2-1, is DAMVIQNPRYQVTQFGKPVTLSCSQTLNHNVMYWYQQKSSQAPKLLFHYYDKDFNNEADTPDNFQSRRPNTSFCFLDIRSPGLGDTAMYLCATSRDLNNEQFFGPGTRLTVL.

This sequence joins TRBV7-9 and TRBJ2-2; D possibly uses TRBD1 or TRBD2 (6 bases each). The CDR3 covers 15 residues. Trimming shortened V by 8 bases and J by 5 bases, and 18 bases separated the two germline ends. Germline CDR1 is SEHNR and CDR2 is FQNEAQ (reference sequence). The DNA of the CDR3 is TGTGCCAGCGTCCCCCCGGGGGCGCGGACCGGGGAGCTGTTTTTT. Translation: CASVPPGARTGELFF.

The V call is TRBV3-1 (or the pseudogene TRBV3-2), the J call TRBJ2-2, with a tentative D call TRBD1 (6 bases). Trimming removed 0 bases at V and 5 bases at J, with 7 bases between. The CDR3 spans 14 residues. CDR1 and CDR2 (germline): LGHDT, YNNKEL (reference sequence). The CDR3: CASSQDQGTGELFF. CDR3 coding DNA: TGTGCCAGCAGCCAAGACCAGGGGACCGGGGAGCTGTTTTTT.

The V gene is TRBV27, the J gene TRBJ2-2; 8 nucleotides agree with TRBD2. Germline lookup yields CDR1 MNHEY and CDR2 SMNVEV (reference sequence). The CDR3 extends over 16 amino acids. V trimming: 1 base; J trimming: 1 base; junction bases outside the gene matches: 2. CDR3 sequence: CASSLWLAGNTGELFF. CDR3 DNA: TGTGCCAGCAGTTTATGGCTAGCGGGGAACACCGGGGAGCTGTTTTTT.

J is TRBJ1-2 and V is TRBV6-6; 10 positions agree with TRBD1. Germline loops: CDR1 MNHNY, CDR2 SVGAGI (reference sequence). The CDR3 loop spans 16 amino acids. The V segment lost 6 bases and the J segment 4 bases; nucleotides outside the gene matches: 11. CDR3 amino acids: CASSRGGTGAVYGYTF. For the CDR3, the DNA is TGTGCCAGCAGCCGAGGAGGGACAGGGGCCGTCTATGGCTACACCTTC.

The rearrangement uses TRBV29-1 and TRBJ1-2; D gene ambiguous. The germline gives CDR1 SQVTM, CDR2 ANQGSEA. CDR3 size: 12 residues. V shed 4 bases and J shed 1 base, with 7 bases lying between them. The CDR3 DNA sequence: TGCAGCGTTGTGCACCATAACTATGGCTACACCTTC. Residues: CSVVHHNYGYTF.

This clone was seen only once. The chain recombines TRBV10-3 with TRBJ2-1; the match to TRBD2 covers 8 bases. This CDR3 contains 14 residues. The V and J ends lost 9 bases and 1 base, in that order; junction bases with no gene match: 5. Per the germline V gene, CDR1 is ENHRY and CDR2 is SYGVKD. CDR3 region: CAIAGGGSYNEQFF. The CDR3 nucleotides read TGTGCCATTGCCGGGGGGGGGTCCTACAATGAGCAGTTCTTC.

The gene calls are TRBV16 and TRBJ2-1; 9 bases align to TRBD2. The CDR3 is made up of 13 amino acids. Per germline, CDR1 KGHSY and CDR2 FQNENV. V was clipped by 2 bases and J by 13 bases; unmatched bases: 6. This chain's CDR3 is CASSQDKRGVQFF. Here the CDR3 DNA reads TGTGCCAGCAGCCAAGATAAGCGGGGGGTTCAGTTCTTC.

This chain uses TRBV5-1 with TRBJ1-5; D perhaps matches TRBD1 (6 bases). V lost 0 bases and J 8 bases, leaving 12 bases between the germline ends. Germline V gene data show CDR1 as SGHRS and CDR2 as YFSETQ. This CDR3 comprises 14 residues. DNA of the CDR3: TGCGCCAGCAGCTTGGCACCGGGGGCAAAGCCCCAGCATTTT. Its translation is CASSLAPGAKPQHF. Together with reference TRBV5-1 and TRBJ1-5, the CDR3 gives the full variable domain: KAGVTQTPRYLIKTRGQQVTLSCSPISGHRSVSWYQQTPGQGLQFLFEYFSETQRNKGNFPGRFSGRQFSNSRSEMNVSTLELGDSALYLCASSLAPGAKPQHFGDGTRLSIL.

The sample holds one count of this clone. The CDR3 DNA sequence: TGTGCCAGCAGCTCGACAGGGAGGGTCAATTCACCCCTCCACTTT. It encodes CASSSTGRVNSPLHF. The chain is built from TRBV7-9 and TRBJ1-6; 7 nucleotides agree with TRBD1. The CDR3 has 15 residues. The V and J ends lost 4 bases and 7 bases, in that order; junction bases with no gene match: 7. Germline V gene lookup returns CDR1 SEHNR and CDR2 FQNEAQ (reference sequence).